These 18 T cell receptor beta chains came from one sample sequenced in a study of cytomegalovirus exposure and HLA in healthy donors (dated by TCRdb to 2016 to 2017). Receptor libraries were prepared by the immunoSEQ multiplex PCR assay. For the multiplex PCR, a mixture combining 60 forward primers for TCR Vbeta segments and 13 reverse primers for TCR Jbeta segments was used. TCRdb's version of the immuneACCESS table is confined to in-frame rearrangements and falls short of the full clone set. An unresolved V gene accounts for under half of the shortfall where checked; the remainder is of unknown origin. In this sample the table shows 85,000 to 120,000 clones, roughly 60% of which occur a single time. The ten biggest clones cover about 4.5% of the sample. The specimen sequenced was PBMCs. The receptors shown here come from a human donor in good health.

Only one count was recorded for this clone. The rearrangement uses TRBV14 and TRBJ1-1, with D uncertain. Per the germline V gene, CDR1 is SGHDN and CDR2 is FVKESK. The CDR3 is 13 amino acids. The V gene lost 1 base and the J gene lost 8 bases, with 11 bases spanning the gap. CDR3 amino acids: CASSQGFLSEAFF. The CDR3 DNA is TGTGCCAGCAGCCAAGGTTTCCTTTCGGAAGCTTTCTTT.

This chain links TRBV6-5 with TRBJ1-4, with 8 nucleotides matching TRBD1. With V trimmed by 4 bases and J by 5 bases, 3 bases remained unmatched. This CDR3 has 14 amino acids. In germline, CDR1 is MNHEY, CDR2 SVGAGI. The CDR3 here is CASSFRGPNEKLFF. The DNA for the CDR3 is TGTGCCAGCAGTTTCAGGGGGCCCAATGAAAAACTGTTTTTT.

CDR3 amino acids: CSVQRESGANVLTF. In nucleotides, the CDR3 is TGCAGCGTCCAAAGAGAGTCTGGGGCCAACGTCCTGACTTTC. The rearrangement links TRBV29-1 to TRBJ2-6; D not resolved. The CDR3 totals 14 residues. Trimming left V 6 bases short and J 1 base short, with 10 bases between. From germline, CDR1 is SQVTM and CDR2 ANQGSEA.

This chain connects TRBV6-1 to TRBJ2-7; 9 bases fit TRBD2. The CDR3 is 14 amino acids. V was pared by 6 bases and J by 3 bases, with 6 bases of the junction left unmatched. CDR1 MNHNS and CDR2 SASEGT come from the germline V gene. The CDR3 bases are TGTGCCAGCAGAAAAGCGGGAGGTTACTACGAGCAGTACTTC. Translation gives CASRKAGGYYEQYF.

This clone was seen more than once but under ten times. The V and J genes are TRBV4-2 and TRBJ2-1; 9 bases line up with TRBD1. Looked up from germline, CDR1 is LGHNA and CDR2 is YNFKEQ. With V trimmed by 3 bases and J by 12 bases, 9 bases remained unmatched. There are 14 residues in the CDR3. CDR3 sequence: CASSHAGQGEGQFF. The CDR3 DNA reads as TGTGCCAGCAGCCACGCGGGACAGGGAGAAGGGCAGTTCTTC.

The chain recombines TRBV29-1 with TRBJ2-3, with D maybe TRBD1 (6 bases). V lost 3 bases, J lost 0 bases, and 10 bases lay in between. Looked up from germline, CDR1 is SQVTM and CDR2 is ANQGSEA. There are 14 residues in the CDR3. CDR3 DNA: TGCAGCGTTGACGGCAGGGGTAGCACAGATACGCAGTATTTT. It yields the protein CSVDGRGSTDTQYF.

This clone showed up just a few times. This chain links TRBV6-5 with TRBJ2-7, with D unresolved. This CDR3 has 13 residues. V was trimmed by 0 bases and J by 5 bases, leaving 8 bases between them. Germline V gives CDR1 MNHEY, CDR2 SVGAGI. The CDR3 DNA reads TGTGCCAGCAGTTACTCGGGCAGCAACGAGCAGTACTTC. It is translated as CASSYSGSNEQYF.

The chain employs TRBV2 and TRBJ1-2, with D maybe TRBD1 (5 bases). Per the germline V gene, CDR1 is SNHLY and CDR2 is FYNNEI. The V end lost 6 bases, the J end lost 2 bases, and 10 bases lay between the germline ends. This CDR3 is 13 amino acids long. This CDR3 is CASSGGQNYGYTF. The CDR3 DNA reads TGTGCCAGCAGCGGCGGACAAAACTATGGCTACACCTTC.

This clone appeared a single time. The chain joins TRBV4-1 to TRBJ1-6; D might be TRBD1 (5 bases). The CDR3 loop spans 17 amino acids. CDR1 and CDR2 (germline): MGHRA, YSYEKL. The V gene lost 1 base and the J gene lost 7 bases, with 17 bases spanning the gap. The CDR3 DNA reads TGCGCCAGCAGCCAAGCTGTGGGGGGGTTAAGGAATTCACCCCTCCACTTT. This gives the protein CASSQAVGGLRNSPLHF.

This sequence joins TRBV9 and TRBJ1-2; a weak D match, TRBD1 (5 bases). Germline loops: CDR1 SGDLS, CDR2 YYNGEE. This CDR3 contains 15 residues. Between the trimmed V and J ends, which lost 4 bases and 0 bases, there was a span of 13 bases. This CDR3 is CASSPRQRPNYGYTF. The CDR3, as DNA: TGTGCCAGCAGCCCTCGACAGAGACCTAACTATGGCTACACCTTC.

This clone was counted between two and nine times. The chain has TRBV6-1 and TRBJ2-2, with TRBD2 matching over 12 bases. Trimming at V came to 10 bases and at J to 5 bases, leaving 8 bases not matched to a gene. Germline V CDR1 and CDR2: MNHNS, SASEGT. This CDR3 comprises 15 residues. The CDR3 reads CAISRLAGETGELFF. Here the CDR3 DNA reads TGTGCCATCTCCAGACTAGCGGGAGAGACCGGGGAGCTGTTTTTT.

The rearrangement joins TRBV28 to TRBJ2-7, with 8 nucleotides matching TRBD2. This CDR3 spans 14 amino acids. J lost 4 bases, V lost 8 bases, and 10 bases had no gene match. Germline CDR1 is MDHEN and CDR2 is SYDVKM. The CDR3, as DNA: TGTGCCAGCCTTGGCGGGAGGACTACATACGAGCAGTACTTC. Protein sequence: CASLGGRTTYEQYF.

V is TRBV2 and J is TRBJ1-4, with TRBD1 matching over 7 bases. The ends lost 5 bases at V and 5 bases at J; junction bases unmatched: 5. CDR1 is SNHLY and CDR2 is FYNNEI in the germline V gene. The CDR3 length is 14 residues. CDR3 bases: TGTGCCAGCAGTCGGGACAGCATCAATGAAAAACTGTTTTTT. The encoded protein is CASSRDSINEKLFF.

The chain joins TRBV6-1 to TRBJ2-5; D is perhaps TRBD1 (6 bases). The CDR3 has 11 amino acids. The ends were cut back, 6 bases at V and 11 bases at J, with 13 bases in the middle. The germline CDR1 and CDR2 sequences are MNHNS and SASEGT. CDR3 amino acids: CASSNRAKQYF. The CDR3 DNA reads TGTGCCAGCAGCAACAGGGCCAAGCAGTACTTC.

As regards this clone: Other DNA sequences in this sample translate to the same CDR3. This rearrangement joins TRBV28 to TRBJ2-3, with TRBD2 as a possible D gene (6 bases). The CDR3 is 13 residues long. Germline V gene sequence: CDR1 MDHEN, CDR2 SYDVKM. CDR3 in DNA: TGTGCTTCTGGGCGGGGAAGCACAGATACGCAGTATTTT. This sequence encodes CASGRGSTDTQYF.

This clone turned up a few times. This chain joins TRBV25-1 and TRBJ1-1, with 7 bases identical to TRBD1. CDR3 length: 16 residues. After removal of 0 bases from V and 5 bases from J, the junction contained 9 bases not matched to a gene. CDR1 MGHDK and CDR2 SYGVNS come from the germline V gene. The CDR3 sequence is CASSEYTGAGQTEAFF. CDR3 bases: TGTGCCAGCAGTGAATATACAGGGGCGGGACAAACTGAAGCTTTCTTT.

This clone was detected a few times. The CDR3 here is CASSERPGTGVNEKLFF. The CDR3, as DNA: TGTGCCAGCAGTGAAAGACCCGGGACAGGGGTTAATGAAAAACTGTTTTTT. The chain links TRBV6-1 to TRBJ1-4; TRBD1 agrees at 10 bases. Germline loops: CDR1 MNHNS, CDR2 SASEGT. J lost 4 bases, V lost 2 bases, and 7 bases had no gene match. This CDR3 has 17 amino acids.

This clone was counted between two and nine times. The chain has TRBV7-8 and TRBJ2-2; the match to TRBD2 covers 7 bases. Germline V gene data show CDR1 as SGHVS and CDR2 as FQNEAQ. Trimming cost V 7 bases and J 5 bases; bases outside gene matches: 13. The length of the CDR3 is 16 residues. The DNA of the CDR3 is TGTGCCAGCACCCTAAAGGGAGGGCCGGATACCGGGGAGCTGTTTTTT. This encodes CASTLKGGPDTGELFF. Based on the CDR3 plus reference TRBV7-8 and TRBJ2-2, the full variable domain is GAGVSQSPRYKVAKRGQDVALRCDPISGHVSLFWYQQALGQGPEFLTYFQNEAQLDKSGLPSDRFFAERPEGSVSTLKIQRTQQEDSAVYLCASTLKGGPDTGELFFGEGSRLTVL.